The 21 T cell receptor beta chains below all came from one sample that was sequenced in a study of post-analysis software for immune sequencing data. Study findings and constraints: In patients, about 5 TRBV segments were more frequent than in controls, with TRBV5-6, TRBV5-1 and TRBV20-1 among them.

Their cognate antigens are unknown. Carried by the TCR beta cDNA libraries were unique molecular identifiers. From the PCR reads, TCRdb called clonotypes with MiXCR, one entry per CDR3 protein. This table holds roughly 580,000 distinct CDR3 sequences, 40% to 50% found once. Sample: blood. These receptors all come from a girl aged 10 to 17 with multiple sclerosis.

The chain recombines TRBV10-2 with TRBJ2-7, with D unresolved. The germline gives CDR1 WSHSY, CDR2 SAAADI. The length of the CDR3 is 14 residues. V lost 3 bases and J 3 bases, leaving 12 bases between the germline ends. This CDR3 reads CASSEHPVNYEQYF. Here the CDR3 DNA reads TGCGCCAGCAGTGAACACCCTGTGAACTACGAGCAGTACTTC.

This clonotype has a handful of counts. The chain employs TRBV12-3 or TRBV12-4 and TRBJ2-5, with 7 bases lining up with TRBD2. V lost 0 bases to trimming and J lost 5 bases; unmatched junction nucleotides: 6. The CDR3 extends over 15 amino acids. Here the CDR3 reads CASSLAAGMSETQYF. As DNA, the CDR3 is TGTGCCAGCAGTTTAGCAGCGGGGATGTCGGAGACCCAGTACTTC.

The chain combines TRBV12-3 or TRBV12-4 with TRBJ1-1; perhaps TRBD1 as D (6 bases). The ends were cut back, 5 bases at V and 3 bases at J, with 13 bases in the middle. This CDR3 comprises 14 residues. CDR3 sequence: CASSPGGRDTEAFF. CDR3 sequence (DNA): TGTGCCAGCAGTCCGGGGGGCAGGGACACTGAAGCTTTCTTT.

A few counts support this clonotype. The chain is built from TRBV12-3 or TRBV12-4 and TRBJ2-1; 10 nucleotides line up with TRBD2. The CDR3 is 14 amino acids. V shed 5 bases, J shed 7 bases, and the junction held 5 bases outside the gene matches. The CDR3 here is CASSPSSGRNEQFF. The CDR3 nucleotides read TGTGCCAGCAGTCCCTCTAGCGGGAGAAATGAGCAGTTCTTC.

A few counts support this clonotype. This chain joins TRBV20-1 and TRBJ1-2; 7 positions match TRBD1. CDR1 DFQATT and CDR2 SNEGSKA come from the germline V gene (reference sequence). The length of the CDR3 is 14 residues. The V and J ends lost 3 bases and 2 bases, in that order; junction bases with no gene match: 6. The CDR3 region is CSARGYRGNYGYTF. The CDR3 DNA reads TGCAGTGCTAGGGGGTACAGGGGAAACTATGGCTACACCTTC.

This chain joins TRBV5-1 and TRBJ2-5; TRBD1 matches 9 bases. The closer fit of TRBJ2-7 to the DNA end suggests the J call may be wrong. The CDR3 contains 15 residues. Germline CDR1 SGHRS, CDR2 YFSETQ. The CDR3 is CASSLGDRDDYEQYF. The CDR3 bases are TGCGCCAGCAGCTTGGGGGACAGGGATGACTACGAGCAGTACTTC.

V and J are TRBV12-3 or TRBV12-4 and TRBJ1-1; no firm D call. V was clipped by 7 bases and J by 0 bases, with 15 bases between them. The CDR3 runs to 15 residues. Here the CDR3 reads CASTLGSFLNTEAFF. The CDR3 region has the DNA TGTGCCAGCACCCTAGGCAGCTTCTTGAACACTGAAGCTTTCTTT.

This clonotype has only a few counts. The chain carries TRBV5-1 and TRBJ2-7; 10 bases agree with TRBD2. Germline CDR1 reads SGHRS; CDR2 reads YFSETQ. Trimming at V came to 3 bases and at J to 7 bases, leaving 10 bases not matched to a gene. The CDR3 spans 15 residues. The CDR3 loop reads CASSWGLATTGEQYF. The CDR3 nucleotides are TGCGCCAGCAGCTGGGGACTAGCGACGACGGGAGAGCAGTACTTC.

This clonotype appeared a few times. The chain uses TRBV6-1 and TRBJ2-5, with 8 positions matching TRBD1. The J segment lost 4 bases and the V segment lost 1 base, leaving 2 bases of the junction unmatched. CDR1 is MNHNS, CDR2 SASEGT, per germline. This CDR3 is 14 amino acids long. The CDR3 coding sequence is TGTGCCAGCAGTGAAGGGACAGGGCGAGAGACCCAGTACTTC. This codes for CASSEGTGRETQYF.

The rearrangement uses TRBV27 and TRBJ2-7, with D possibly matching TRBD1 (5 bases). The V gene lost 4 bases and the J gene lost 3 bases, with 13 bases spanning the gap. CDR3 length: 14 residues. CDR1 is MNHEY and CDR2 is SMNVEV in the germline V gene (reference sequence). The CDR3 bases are TGTGCCAGCAGTTGGCGGTCAGACAGCTACGAGCAGTACTTC. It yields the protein CASSWRSDSYEQYF.

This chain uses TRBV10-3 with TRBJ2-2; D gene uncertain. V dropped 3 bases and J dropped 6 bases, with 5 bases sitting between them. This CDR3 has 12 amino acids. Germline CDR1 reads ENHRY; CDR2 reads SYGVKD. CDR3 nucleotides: TGTGCCATCAGTGATAAGGCCGGGGAGCTGTTTTTT. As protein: CAISDKAGELFF.

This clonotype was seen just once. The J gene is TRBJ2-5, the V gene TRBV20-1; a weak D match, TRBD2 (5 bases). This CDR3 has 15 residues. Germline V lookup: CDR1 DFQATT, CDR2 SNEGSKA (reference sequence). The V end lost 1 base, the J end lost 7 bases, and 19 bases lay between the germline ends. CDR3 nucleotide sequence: TGCAGTGCTAGAGCCGCCTACGCGGTGGAGGCGACCCAGTACTTC. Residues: CSARAAYAVEATQYF.

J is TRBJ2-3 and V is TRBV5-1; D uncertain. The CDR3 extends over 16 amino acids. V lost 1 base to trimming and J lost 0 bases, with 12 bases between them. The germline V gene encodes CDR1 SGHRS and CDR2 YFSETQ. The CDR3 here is CASSLPPWSSTDTQYF. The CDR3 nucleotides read TGCGCCAGCAGCTTGCCCCCTTGGTCTAGCACAGATACGCAGTATTTT.

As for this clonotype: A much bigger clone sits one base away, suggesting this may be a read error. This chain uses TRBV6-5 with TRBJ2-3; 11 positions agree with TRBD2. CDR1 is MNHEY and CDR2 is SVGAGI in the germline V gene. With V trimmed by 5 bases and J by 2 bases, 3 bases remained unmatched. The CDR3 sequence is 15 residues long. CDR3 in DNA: TGTGCCAGCAGTGAGACTAGCGGGATCACAGATACGCAGTATTTT. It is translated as CASSETSGITDTQYF.

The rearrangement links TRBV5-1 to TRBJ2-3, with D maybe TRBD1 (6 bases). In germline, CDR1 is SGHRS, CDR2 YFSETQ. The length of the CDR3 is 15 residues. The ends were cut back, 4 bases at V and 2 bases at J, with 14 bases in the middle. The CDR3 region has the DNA TGCGCCAGCAGCCAACCGACAGGACCCACAGATACGCAGTATTTT. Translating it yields CASSQPTGPTDTQYF. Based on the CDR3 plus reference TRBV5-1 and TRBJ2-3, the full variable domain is KAGVTQTPRYLIKTRGQQVTLSCSPISGHRSVSWYQQTPGQGLQFLFEYFSETQRNKGNFPGRFSGRQFSNSRSEMNVSTLELGDSALYLCASSQPTGPTDTQYFGPGTRLTVL.

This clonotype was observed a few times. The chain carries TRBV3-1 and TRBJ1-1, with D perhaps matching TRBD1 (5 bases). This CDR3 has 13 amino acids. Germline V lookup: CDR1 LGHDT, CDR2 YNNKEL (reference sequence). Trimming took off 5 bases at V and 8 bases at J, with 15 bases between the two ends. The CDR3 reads CASSSRDGSEAFF. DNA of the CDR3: TGTGCCAGCAGCTCGAGGGACGGCTCCGAAGCTTTCTTT. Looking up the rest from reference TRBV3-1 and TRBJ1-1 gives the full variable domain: DTAVSQTPKYLVTQMGNDKSIKCEQNLGHDTMYWYKQDSKKFLKIMFSYNNKELIINETVPNRFSPKSPDKAHLNLHINSLELGDSAVYFCASSSRDGSEAFFGQGTRLTVV.

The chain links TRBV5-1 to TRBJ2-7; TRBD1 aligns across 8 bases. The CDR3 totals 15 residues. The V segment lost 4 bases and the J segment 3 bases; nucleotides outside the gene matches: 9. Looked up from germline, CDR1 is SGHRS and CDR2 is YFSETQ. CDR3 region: CASSEDRDQGYEQYF. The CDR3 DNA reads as TGCGCCAGCAGCGAGGACAGGGATCAGGGCTACGAGCAGTACTTC.

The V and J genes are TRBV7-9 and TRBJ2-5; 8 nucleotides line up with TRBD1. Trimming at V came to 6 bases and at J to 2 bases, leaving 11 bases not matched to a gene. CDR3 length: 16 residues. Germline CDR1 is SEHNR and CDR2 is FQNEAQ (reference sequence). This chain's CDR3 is CASSSNRGSHQETQYF. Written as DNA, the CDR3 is TGTGCCAGCAGTTCTAACAGGGGGTCCCATCAAGAGACCCAGTACTTC.

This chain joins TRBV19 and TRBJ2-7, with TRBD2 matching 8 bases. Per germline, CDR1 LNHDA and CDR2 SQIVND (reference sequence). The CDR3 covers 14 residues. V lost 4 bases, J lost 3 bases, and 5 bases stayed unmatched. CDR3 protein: CASSTRGGDYEQYF. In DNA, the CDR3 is TGTGCCAGTAGTACTCGGGGGGGCGACTACGAGCAGTACTTC.

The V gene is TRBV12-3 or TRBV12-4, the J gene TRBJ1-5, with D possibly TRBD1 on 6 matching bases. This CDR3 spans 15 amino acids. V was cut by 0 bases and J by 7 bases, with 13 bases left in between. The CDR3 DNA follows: TGTGCCAGCAGTTTAGCAACAGGGAGCGGGCAGCCCCAGCATTTT. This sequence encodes CASSLATGSGQPQHF.

DNA for the CDR3: TGCAGTGCTAGATGGGGGGGCTATGGCTACACCTTC. This sequence encodes CSARWGGYGYTF. J is TRBJ1-2 and V is TRBV20-1; TRBD1 might be the D (5 bases). The germline V gene encodes CDR1 DFQATT and CDR2 SNEGSKA (reference sequence). CDR3 length equals 12 residues. The V end lost 2 bases, the J end lost 4 bases, and 8 bases lay between the germline ends.